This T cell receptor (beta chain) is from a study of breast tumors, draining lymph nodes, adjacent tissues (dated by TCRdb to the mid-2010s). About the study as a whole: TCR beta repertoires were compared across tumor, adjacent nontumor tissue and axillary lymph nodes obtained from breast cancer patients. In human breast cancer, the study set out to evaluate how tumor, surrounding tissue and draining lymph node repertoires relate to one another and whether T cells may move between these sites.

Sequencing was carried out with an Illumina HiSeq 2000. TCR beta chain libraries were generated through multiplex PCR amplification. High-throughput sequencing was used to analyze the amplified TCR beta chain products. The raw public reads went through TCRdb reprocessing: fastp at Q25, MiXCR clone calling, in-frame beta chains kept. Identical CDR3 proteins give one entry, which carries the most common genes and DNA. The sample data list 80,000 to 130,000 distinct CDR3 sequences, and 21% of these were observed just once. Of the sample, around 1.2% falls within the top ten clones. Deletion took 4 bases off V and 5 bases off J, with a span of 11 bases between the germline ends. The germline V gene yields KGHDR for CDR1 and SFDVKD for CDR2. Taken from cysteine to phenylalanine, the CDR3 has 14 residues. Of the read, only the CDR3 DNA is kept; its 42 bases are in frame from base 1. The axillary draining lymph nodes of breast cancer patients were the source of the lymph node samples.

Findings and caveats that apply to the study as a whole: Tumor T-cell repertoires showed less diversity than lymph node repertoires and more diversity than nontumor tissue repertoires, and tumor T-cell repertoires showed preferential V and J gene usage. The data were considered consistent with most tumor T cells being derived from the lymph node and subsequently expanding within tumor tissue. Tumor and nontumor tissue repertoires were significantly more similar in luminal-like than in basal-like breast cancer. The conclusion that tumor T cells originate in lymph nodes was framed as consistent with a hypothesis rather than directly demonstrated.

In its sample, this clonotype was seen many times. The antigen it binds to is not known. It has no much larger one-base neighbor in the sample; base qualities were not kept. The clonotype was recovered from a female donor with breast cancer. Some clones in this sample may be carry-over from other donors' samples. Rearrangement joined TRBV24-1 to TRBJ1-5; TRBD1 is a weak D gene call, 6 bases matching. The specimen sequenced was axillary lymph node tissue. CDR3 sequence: CATSDRQAHQPQHF. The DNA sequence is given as TGTGCCACCAGTGACAGACAGGCGCATCAGCCCCAGCATTTT.